This TCR beta chain was obtained from a study of T cells expressing NK-cell markers. Looking at the study overall: It was sorted CD3+CD56+NKG2C+, CD3+CD56+NKG2C- and CD3+CD56-NKG2C+ T cells that supplied the TCR beta repertoires. Seven sequenced donors out of eight were HCMV-seropositive, one seronegative.

TCRdb re-called the 5' RACE reads; one entry per CDR3 protein, DNA not given. Recorded here are almost 450,000 distinct CDR3 sequences; the top ten clones represent roughly 7.2%. The CDR3 covers 17 residues. Germline CDR1 is MDHEN and CDR2 is SYDVKM. The V gene is TRBV28, the J gene TRBJ2-5; the D call of TRBD2 rests on TCRdb alone, since no DNA is present to check it. The material sequenced was blood T cells: a sorted CD56 or NKG2C T cell subset, CD4+ or CD8+ T cells, or bulk PBMC T cells (not recorded which). The sequence was collected from a woman between 18 and 70 years old in good health. CDR3 protein: CASSLYPALKGQETQYF.